This entry lists 8 T cell receptor beta chains sequenced from one sample in a study of OX40 agonist ivuxolimab in advanced cancers. Sequenced by immunoSEQ multiplex PCR; TCRdb stores in-frame clones only, minus some. This table has some 60,000 clones, roughly nine tenths appearing once. Sequencing was performed on CD4+ or CD8+ T cells sorted from blood, taken in a trial of the OX40 agonist ivuxolimab. Receptor source: an adult with an advanced solid tumor such as melanoma, head and neck, liver or kidney cancer.

V usage is TRBV7-3 and J usage is TRBJ2-1; D not certain. The V and J ends lost 2 bases and 9 bases respectively, with 11 bases between them. Looked up from germline, CDR1 is SGHTA and CDR2 is FQGTGA. The CDR3 loop spans 13 amino acids. The CDR3, as DNA: TGTGCCAGCAGCTTATTCGCCCAATTTGAGCAGTTCTTC. Translating it yields CASSLFAQFEQFF.

This clone was seen more than once but under ten times. The chain uses TRBV6-5 and TRBJ1-1; 9 bases agree with TRBD1. Germline values: CDR1 MNHEY, CDR2 SVGAGI. V trimming: 5 bases; J trimming: 2 bases; junction bases outside the gene matches: 3. CDR3 size: 14 residues. CDR3 region: CASSGGQGNTEAFF. The CDR3 DNA sequence: TGTGCCAGCAGTGGGGGACAGGGCAACACTGAAGCTTTCTTT.

This clone appeared a few times. The V call is TRBV18, the J call TRBJ1-4; possibly TRBD1 for D (6 bases). The CDR3 is 15 amino acids. V was pared by 4 bases and J by 8 bases, with 17 bases between. Looked up from germline, CDR1 is KGHSH and CDR2 is LQKENI. The CDR3 spells CASSLGDRSPEKLFF. DNA for the CDR3: TGTGCCAGCTCACTGGGCGACAGGTCTCCCGAAAAACTGTTTTTT.

This clone was observed a handful of times. The gene calls are TRBV4-3 and TRBJ1-5, with D possibly TRBD1 on 6 matching bases. From germline, CDR1 is LGHNA and CDR2 YSLEER. V lost 1 base to trimming and J lost 2 bases, with 21 bases between them. CDR3 length: 19 amino acids. The CDR3 region has the DNA TGCGCCAGCAGCCAAGGGTGGAAGGGCAGGGGTAAGGGCAATCAGCCCCAGCATTTT. It yields the protein CASSQGWKGRGKGNQPQHF.

The V call is TRBV27, the J call TRBJ2-5, with 7 nucleotides matching TRBD2. The CDR3 runs 15 residues. The germline CDR1 and CDR2 sequences are MNHEY and SMNVEV (reference sequence). Losses at the gene ends were 5 bases for V and 3 bases for J; bases not matched to a gene: 9. CDR3 nucleotide sequence: TGTGCCAGCAGTGGGATCAGGGCGGGAGAAGAGACCCAGTACTTC. This gives the protein CASSGIRAGEETQYF.

The rearrangement uses TRBV7-3 and TRBJ2-3; possible D gene TRBD2, 6 bases. The CDR3 is 16 residues long. Germline V gene lookup returns CDR1 SGHTA and CDR2 FQGTGA. V was pared by 4 bases and J by 0 bases, with 14 bases between. The CDR3 region is CASSSGDSVSTDTQYF. The DNA for the CDR3 is TGTGCCAGCAGCTCCGGGGACTCCGTTAGCACAGATACGCAGTATTTT.

V usage is TRBV6-6 and J usage is TRBJ2-1; D ambiguous. The CDR3 sequence is 13 residues long. Germline V lookup: CDR1 MNHNY, CDR2 SVGAGI (reference sequence). V lost 5 bases, J lost 4 bases, and 9 bases lay in between. The CDR3 region is CASSLTTYNEQFF. Here the CDR3 DNA reads TGTGCCAGCAGTCTAACTACATACAATGAGCAGTTCTTC.

V gene TRBV19 combines with J gene TRBJ2-5, with 10 bases matching TRBD2. The germline V gene encodes CDR1 LNHDA and CDR2 SQIVND (reference sequence). Trimming at V came to 3 bases and at J to 2 bases, leaving 3 bases not matched to a gene. This CDR3 spans 15 amino acids. DNA for the CDR3: TGTGCCAGTAGTATGAGGACTAGCGGACAAGAGACCCAGTACTTC. Translated: CASSMRTSGQETQYF.